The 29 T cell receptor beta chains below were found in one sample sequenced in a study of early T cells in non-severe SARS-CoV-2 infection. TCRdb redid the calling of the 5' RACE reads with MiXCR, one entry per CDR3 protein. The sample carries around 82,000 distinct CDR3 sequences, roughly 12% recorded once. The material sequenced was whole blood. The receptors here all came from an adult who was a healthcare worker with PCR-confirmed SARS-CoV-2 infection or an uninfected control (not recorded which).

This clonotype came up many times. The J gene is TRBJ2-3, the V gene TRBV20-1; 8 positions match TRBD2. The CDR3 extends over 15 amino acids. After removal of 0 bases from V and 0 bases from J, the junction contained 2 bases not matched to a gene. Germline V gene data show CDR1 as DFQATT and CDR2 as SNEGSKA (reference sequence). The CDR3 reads CSARDSGKSTDTQYF. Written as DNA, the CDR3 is TGCAGTGCTAGAGATAGCGGGAAGAGCACAGATACGCAGTATTTT.

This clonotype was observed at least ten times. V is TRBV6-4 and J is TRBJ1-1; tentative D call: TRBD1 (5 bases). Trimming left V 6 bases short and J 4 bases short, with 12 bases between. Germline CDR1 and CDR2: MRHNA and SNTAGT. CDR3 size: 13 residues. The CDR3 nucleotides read TGTGCCAGCAGGATCGACGGGGGCACTGAAGCTTTCTTT. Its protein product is CASRIDGGTEAFF.

CDR3 nucleotides: TGTGCCAGCAATGGGGCGTCTGGGGCCATCACAGATACGCAGTATTTT. Encoded protein: CASNGASGAITDTQYF. This chain links TRBV2 with TRBJ2-3; D possibly corresponds to TRBD1 (5 bases). CDR1 and CDR2 from the germline V gene are SNHLY and FYNNEI. CDR3 length: 16 amino acids. V was pared by 7 bases and J by 2 bases, with 19 bases between.

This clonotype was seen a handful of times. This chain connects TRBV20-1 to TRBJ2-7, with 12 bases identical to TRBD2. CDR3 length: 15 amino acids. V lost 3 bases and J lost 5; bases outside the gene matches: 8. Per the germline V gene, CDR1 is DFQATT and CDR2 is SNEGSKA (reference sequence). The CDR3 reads CSARMLRLAGDEQYF. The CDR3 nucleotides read TGCAGTGCTAGGATGTTAAGACTAGCGGGAGACGAGCAGTACTTC.

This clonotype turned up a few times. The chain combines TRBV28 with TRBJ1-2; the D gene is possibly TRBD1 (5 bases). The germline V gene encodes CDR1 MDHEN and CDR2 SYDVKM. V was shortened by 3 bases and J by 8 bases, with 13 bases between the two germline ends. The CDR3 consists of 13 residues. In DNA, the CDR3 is TGTGCCAGCAGTTTGGACATAACGGGAGGCTACACCTTC. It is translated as CASSLDITGGYTF.

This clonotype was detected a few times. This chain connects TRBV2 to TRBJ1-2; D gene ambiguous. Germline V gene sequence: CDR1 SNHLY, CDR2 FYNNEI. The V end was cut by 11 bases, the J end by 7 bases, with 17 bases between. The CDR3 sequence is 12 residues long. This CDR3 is CAWTSTGSGYTF. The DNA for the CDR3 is TGTGCCTGGACTTCCACTGGGAGTGGCTACACCTTC.

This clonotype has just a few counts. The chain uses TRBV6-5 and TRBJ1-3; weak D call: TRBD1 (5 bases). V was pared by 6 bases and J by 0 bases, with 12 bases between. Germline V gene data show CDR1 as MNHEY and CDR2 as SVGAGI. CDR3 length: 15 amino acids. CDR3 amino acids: CASSQDRSSGNTIYF. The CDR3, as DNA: TGTGCCAGCAGCCAAGACAGAAGCTCTGGAAACACCATATATTTT.

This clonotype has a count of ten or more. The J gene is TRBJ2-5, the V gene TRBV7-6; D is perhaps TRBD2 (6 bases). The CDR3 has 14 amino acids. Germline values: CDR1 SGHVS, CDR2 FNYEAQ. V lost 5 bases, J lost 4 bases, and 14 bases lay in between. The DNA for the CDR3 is TGTGCCAGCAGCCCCCGGGACTTTTCAGAGACCCAGTACTTC. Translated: CASSPRDFSETQYF.

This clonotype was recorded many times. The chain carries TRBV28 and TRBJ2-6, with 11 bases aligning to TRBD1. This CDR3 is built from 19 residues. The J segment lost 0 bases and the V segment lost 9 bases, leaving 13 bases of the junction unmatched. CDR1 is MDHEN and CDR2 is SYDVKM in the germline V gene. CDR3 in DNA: TGTGCCAGTCTCACCCGGGACAGGGGGTTTCCCTCTGGGGCCAACGTCCTGACTTTC. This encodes CASLTRDRGFPSGANVLTF.

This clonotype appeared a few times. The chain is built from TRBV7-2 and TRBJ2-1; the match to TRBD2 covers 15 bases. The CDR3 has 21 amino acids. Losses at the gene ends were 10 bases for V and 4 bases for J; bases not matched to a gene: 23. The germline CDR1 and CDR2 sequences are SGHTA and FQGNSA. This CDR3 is CAIGEVRPPGLAGGLYNEQFF. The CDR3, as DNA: TGTGCCATCGGCGAAGTTAGGCCACCGGGACTAGCGGGAGGACTTTACAATGAGCAGTTCTTC.

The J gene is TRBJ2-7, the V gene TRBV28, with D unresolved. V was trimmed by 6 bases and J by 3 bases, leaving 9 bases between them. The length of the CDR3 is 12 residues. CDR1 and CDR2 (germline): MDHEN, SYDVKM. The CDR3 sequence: CASSPVGYEQYF. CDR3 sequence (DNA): TGTGCCAGCAGCCCCGTGGGCTACGAGCAGTACTTC.

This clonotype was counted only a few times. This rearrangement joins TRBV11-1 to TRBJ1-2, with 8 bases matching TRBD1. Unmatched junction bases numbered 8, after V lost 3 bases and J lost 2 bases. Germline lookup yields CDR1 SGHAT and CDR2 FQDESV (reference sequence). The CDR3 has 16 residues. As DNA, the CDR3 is TGTGCCAGCAGCTTTGCCAGGGGGCGCATAAACTATGGCTACACCTTC. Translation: CASSFARGRINYGYTF.

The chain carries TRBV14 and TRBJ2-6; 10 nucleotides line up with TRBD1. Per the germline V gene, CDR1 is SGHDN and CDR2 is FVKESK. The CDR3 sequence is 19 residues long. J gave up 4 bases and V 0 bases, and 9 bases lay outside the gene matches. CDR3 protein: CASSQDPGQGSRGANVLTF. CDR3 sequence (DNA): TGTGCCAGCAGCCAAGATCCGGGACAGGGGTCTAGAGGGGCCAACGTCCTGACTTTC.

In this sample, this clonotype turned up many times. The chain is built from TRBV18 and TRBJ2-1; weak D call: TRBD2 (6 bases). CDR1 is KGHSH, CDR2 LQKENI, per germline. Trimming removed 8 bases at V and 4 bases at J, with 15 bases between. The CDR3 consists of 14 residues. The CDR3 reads CASTRGKPYNEQFF. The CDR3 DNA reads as TGTGCCAGCACCCGCGGGAAACCATACAATGAGCAGTTCTTC.

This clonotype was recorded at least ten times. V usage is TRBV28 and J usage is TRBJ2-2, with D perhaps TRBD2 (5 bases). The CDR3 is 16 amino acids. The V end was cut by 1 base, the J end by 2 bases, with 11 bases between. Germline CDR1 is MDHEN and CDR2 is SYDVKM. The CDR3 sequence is CASSLFASGNTGELFF. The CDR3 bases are TGTGCCAGCAGTTTATTCGCCAGCGGTAACACCGGGGAGCTGTTTTTT. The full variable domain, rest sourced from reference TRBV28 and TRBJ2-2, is DVKVTQSSRYLVKRTGEKVFLECVQDMDHENMFWYRQDPGLGLRLIYFSYDVKMKEKGDIPEGYSVSREKKERFSLILESASTNQTSMYLCASSLFASGNTGELFFGEGSRLTVL.

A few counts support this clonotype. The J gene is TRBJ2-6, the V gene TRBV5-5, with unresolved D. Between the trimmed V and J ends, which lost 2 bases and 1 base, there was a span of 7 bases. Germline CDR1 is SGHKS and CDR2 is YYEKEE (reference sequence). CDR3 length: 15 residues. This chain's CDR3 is CASSFRASGANVLTF. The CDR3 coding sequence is TGTGCCAGCAGCTTTAGGGCATCTGGGGCCAACGTCCTGACTTTC.

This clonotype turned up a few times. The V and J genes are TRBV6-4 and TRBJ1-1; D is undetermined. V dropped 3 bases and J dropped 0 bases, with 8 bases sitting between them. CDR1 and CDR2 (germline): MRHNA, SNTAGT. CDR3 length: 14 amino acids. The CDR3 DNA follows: TGTGCCAGCAGTGAGGGGTCCATGAACACTGAAGCTTTCTTT. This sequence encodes CASSEGSMNTEAFF.

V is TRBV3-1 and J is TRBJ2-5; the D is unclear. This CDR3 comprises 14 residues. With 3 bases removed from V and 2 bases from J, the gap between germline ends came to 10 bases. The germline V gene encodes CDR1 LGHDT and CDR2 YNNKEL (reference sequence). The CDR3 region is CASSHRQVQETQYF. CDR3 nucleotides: TGTGCCAGCAGCCATCGCCAGGTACAAGAGACCCAGTACTTC.

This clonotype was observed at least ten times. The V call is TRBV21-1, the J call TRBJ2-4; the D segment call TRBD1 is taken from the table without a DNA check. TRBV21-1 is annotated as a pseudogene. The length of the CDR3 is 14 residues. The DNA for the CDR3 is TGTGCCGGCCCCGGACAGGGGGCTAGAGACATTCAGTACTTC. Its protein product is CAGPGQGARDIQYF.

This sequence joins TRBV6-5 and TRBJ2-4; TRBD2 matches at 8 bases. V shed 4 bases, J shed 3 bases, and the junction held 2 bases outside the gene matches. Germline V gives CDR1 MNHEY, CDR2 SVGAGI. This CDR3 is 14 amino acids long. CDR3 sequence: CASSFRGGKNIQYF. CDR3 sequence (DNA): TGTGCCAGCAGTTTCCGGGGGGGCAAAAACATTCAGTACTTC.

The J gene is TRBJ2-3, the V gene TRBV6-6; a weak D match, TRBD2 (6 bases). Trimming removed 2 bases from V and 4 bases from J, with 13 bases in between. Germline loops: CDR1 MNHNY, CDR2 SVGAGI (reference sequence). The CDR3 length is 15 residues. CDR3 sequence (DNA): TGTGCCAGCAGTTACGGCGGGATAGGGTCAGATACGCAGTATTTT. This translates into CASSYGGIGSDTQYF.

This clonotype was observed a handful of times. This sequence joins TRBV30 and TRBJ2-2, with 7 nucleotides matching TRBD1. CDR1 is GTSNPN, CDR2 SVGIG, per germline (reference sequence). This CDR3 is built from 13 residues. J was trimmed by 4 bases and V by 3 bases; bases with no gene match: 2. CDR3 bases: TGTGCCTGGAGCCGACAGGGCACCGGGGAGCTGTTTTTT. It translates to CAWSRQGTGELFF.

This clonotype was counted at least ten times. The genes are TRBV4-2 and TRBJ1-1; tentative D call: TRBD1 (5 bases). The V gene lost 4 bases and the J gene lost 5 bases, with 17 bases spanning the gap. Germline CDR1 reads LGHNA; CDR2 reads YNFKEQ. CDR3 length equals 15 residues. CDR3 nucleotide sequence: TGTGCCAGCAGCCCAGGGACTGGGGTAAGGACTGAAGCTTTCTTT. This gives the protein CASSPGTGVRTEAFF.

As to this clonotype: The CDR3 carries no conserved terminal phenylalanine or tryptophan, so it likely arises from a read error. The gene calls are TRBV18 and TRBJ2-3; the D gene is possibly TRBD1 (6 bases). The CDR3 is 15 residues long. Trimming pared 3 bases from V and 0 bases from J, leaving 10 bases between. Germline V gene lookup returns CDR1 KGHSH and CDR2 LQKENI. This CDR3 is CASSPWTASTDTQYS. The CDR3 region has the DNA TGTGCCAGCTCACCCTGGACAGCTAGCACAGATACGCAGTATTCT.

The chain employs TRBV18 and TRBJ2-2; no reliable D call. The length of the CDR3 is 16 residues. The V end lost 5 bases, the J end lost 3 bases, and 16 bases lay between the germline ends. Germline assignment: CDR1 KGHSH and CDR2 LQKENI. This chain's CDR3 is CASSSTRQIYTGELFF. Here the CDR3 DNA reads TGTGCCAGCTCATCTACTCGGCAGATTTACACCGGGGAGCTGTTTTTT.

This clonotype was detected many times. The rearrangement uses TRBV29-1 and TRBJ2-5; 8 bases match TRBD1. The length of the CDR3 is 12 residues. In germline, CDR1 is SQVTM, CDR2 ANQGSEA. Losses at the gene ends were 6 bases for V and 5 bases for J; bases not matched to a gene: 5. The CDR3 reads CSVDRAAETQYF. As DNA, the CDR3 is TGCAGCGTGGACAGGGCGGCGGAGACCCAGTACTTC.

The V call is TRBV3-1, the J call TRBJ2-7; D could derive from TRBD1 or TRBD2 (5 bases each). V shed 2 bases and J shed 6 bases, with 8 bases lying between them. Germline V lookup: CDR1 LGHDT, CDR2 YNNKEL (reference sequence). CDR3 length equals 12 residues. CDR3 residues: CASSQWGREQYF. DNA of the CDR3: TGTGCCAGCAGCCAATGGGGACGCGAGCAGTACTTC.

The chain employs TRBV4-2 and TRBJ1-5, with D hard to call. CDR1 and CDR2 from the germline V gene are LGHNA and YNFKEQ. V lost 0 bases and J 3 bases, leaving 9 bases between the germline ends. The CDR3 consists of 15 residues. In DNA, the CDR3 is TGTGCCAGCAGCCAAGACTACAACTCCAATCAGCCCCAGCATTTT. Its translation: CASSQDYNSNQPQHF.

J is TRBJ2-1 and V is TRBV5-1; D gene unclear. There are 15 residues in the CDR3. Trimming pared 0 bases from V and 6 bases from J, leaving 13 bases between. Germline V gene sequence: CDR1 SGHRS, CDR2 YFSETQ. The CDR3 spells CASSLGTAASNEQFF. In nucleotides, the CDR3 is TGCGCCAGCAGCTTGGGGACCGCGGCGTCCAATGAGCAGTTCTTC.